What follows is one T cell receptor (beta chain) and its context. Enrolled during active infection, Seattle patients were then followed longitudinally. This sample was taken from a study of blood T cell repertoires in COVID-19. In the study overall: COVID-19 samples collected from the United States, Italy and Spain covered acute and convalescent phases. The analysed material was cDNA or gDNA that came from T cells, B-cell-depleted T cells, or PBMCs.

Profiling relied on immunoSEQ multiplex PCR, and the TCRdb table lists in-frame clones only, not all of them. The table has 200,000 to 250,000 clones, approximately 90% seen once. Germline V CDR1 and CDR2: MDHEN, SYDVKM. The CDR3 extends over 14 amino acids. Unmatched junction bases numbered 7, after V lost 6 bases and J lost 6 bases. The chain employs TRBV28 and TRBJ2-7, with TRBD2 matching over 11 bases. This receptor was obtained from a man in his thirties or forties with COVID-19, enrolled during active disease. What was sequenced was peripheral blood. The CDR3 DNA sequence: TGTGCCAGCAGAAATAGCGGGAGGGCCGTCGAGCAGTACTTC. It codes for CASRNSGRAVEQYF.